A single TCR beta chain is shown here with its context. The data originate from a study of early T cells in non-severe SARS-CoV-2 infection. Study information: The input, bulk RNA from unsorted whole blood, was sequenced, and chains were unpaired.

TCRdb analysed the 5' RACE reads with MiXCR anew, one entry per CDR3 protein. The sample records 50,000 to 65,000 distinct CDR3 sequences, just over 20% being singletons. This sample comprised whole blood, obtained at baseline. The clonotype comes from an adult who was a healthcare worker with PCR-confirmed SARS-CoV-2 infection or an uninfected control (not recorded which).

CDR3 sequence (DNA): TGCAGTGCTAGAGATTACCGGGGGGGCTTCACAGATACGCAGTATTTT. This codes for CSARDYRGGFTDTQYF. This sequence joins TRBV20-1 and TRBJ2-3; TRBD2 agrees at 8 bases. V dropped 0 bases and J dropped 2; count of bases not matched to a gene: 7. Germline lookup yields CDR1 DFQATT and CDR2 SNEGSKA (reference sequence). The CDR3 spans 16 residues.